The rows below give T cell receptor beta chains drawn from one sample of a study of shared clonotypes between healthy human individuals. Assay: immunoSEQ multiplex PCR; the TCRdb copy retains only in-frame clones and omits some. In the table there are over a million clones, about three quarters of which are singletons. Sequencing input: memory CD4+ T cells sorted from blood. These TCRs come from a man aged 18 to 30 in good health. The CDR3 runs from the conserved cysteine through the conserved F or W. A D gene is named only where the DNA matches it firmly. The size entry is marked missing in some rows and otherwise reads once, few, many or a size class.

v_gene	abundance	d_gene	j_gene	CDR3aa	CDR3nt
TRBV18	NA	NA	TRBJ1-4	CASSPLTVPNEKLFF	TGTGCCAGCTCACCACTAACAGTCCCTAATGAAAAACTGTTTTTT
TRBV7-8	NA	NA	TRBJ2-3	CASSPAAGSADTQYF	TGTGCCAGCAGCCCAGCGGCGGGTTCCGCAGATACGCAGTATTTT
TRBV19	NA	NA	TRBJ1-5	CASSIGQSSNQPQHF	TGTGCCAGTAGTATCGGCCAGAGTAGCAATCAGCCCCAGCATTTT
TRBV10-1	NA	TRBD1	TRBJ2-2	CASSKQGPNTGELFF	TGCGCCAGCAGTAAACAGGGGCCGAACACCGGGGAGCTGTTTTTT
TRBV19	NA	TRBD1	TRBJ2-3	CASSPGQNLEGGQARATQYF	TGTGCCAGTAGTCCGGGACAGAATCTGGAAGGTGGCCAAGCCCGAGCTACGCAGTATTTT
TRBV11-2	NA	NA	TRBJ2-7	CASSQGRGEQYF	TGTGCCAGCAGCCAGGGTAGGGGCGAGCAGTACTTC
TRBV5-1	NA	NA	TRBJ2-1	CASSFITVTSYNEQFF	TGCGCCAGCAGCTTCATTACAGTGACCTCCTACAATGAGCAGTTCTTC
TRBV30	NA	TRBD1	TRBJ1-2	CAWSIRTGGFANYGYTF	TGTGCCTGGAGCATCAGGACAGGGGGATTTGCAAACTATGGCTACACCTTC
TRBV30	NA	NA	TRBJ2-7	CAWSVGGVLSYEQYF	TGTGCCTGGAGTGTGGGGGGTGTTCTTTCCTACGAGCAGTACTTC
TRBV5-1	few	NA	TRBJ1-5	CASSLDDPSGQPQHF	TGCGCCAGCAGCTTGGACGACCCATCGGGGCAGCCCCAGCATTTT
TRBV30	few	TRBD2	TRBJ2-2	CAWSVGGSTGELFF	TGTGCCTGGAGTGTAGGCGGGAGTACCGGGGAGCTGTTTTTT
TRBV4-2	NA	NA	TRBJ2-3	CASSQFGSTGTIAGDTQYF	TGTGCCAGCAGCCAATTTGGGAGTACAGGGACGATAGCGGGAGATACGCAGTATTTT
TRBV30	many	NA	TRBJ2-7	CAWGKGSYEQYF	TGTGCCTGGGGAAAGGGTTCCTACGAGCAGTACTTC
TRBV6-5	many	NA	TRBJ1-4	CASSNREAEKLFF	TGTGCCAGCAGTAACAGGGAGGCTGAAAAACTGTTTTTT
TRBV6-6	NA	NA	TRBJ2-7	CASSYNRVYEQYF	TGTGCCAGCAGTTACAACAGGGTCTACGAGCAGTACTTC
TRBV6-1	NA	NA	TRBJ1-2	CASSVTTSGYGYTF	TGTGCCAGCAGTGTTACGACAAGCGGCTATGGCTACACCTTC
TRBV28	NA	TRBD1	TRBJ1-3	CASSFQDRVNTIYF	TGTGCCAGCAGTTTTCAAGACAGGGTGAACACCATATATTTT
TRBV25-1	NA	TRBD1	TRBJ1-1	CASRDRGMNTEAFF	TGTGCCAGCAGGGACAGGGGGATGAACACTGAAGCTTTCTTT
TRBV6-5	NA	NA	TRBJ2-2	CASRPGAGELFF	TGTGCCAGCAGGCCAGGGGCCGGGGAGCTGTTTTTT
TRBV6-5	few	TRBD1	TRBJ2-7	CASMTGTPPYEQYF	TGTGCCAGCATGACAGGGACGCCTCCCTACGAGCAGTACTTC
TRBV19	NA	NA	TRBJ2-7	CACNGVISYEQYF	TGTGCATGCAATGGGGTTATCTCCTACGAGCAGTACTTC
TRBV6-6	NA	NA	TRBJ1-5	CASSYSRDSNQPQHF	TGTGCCAGCAGTTACAGCAGGGATAGCAATCAGCCCCAGCATTTT
TRBV4-1	NA	NA	TRBJ2-1	CASSHMGAYNEQFF	TGCGCCAGCAGCCACATGGGTGCCTACAATGAGCAGTTCTTC
TRBV5-1	NA	TRBD1	TRBJ1-1	CASSLALSDRANTEAFF	TGCGCCAGCAGCTTGGCACTCTCGGACAGGGCGAACACTGAAGCTTTCTTT
TRBV7-9	NA	TRBD1	TRBJ2-3	CASSSRGTADTQYF	TGTGCCAGCAGCTCCAGGGGGACCGCAGATACGCAGTATTTT
TRBV6-6	NA	TRBD1	TRBJ1-2	CASRTTTGASGGYTF	TGTGCCAGCAGAACCACGACAGGGGCCTCGGGGGGCTACACCTTC
TRBV19	once	NA	TRBJ2-1	CASKLTPSYNEQFF	TGTGCCAGTAAACTGACACCATCCTACAATGAGCAGTTCTTC
TRBV10-3	few	TRBD1	TRBJ1-2	CATGQKGLGDGYTF	TGTGCCACGGGACAGAAGGGGCTTGGGGATGGCTACACCTTC
TRBV6-1	NA	NA	TRBJ2-7	CASSHQAAYEQYF	TGTGCCAGCAGTCACCAAGCCGCCTACGAGCAGTACTTC
TRBV21-1	NA	NA	TRBJ2-3	CASSKASDTQYF	TGTGCCAGCAGCAAAGCCTCGGATACGCAGTATTTT
TRBV10-3	NA	NA	TRBJ2-5	CAISDLPGIETQYF	TGTGCCATCAGTGATTTGCCGGGGATTGAGACCCAGTACTTC
TRBV18	once	TRBD1	TRBJ1-3	CASSQSGQASSGNTIYF	TGTGCCAGCTCACAATCGGGACAGGCGAGCTCTGGAAACACCATATATTTT
TRBV10-3	NA	NA	TRBJ2-5	CATGASGETQYF	TGTGCCACCGGCGCTTCGGGAGAGACCCAGTACTTC
TRBV5-8	few	TRBD1	TRBJ1-4	CASSTGTGFEKLFF	TGTGCCAGCAGCACCGGGACAGGGTTCGAAAAACTGTTTTTT
TRBV5-8	NA	NA	TRBJ1-5	CASRTRGNQPQHF	TGTGCCAGCAGGACTCGGGGGAACCAGCCCCAGCATTTT
TRBV10-3	NA	TRBD1	TRBJ1-2	CAISESTTGAAPANYGYTF	TGTGCCATCAGTGAGTCGACTACAGGGGCCGCACCGGCTAACTATGGCTACACCTTC
TRBV6-1	NA	NA	TRBJ1-2	CASSEVGYGYTF	TGTGCCAGCAGTGAAGTGGGGTATGGCTACACCTTC